This T cell receptor beta chain was observed in a study of T-cell reconstitution after alpha-beta-depleted transplantation in children. Study conclusions and caveats: It was newly produced T cells that mostly accounted for T-cell counts and diversity one year after transplant. Recipient T cells and thymic progenitors that survived gave rise to the high TCRbeta diversity observed at day 60 in some patients. It was reported that alpha-beta T cells came from several hundred expanded graft clones (about two months after transplant).

This clonotype was counted at least ten times. Its antigen is not known. Library preparation (for TCRbeta) was performed with unique molecular identifiers. TCRdb fed the PCR reads into MiXCR, producing one record per CDR3 protein. Of 400,000 to 450,000 distinct CDR3 sequences in the sample, roughly two fifths are singletons; the top ten hold roughly 27%. Sequences were derived from PBMCs, sampled before TCRalphabeta/CD19-depleted stem cell transplant. The TCR comes from a girl aged 2 to 9 with aplastic anemia, due to receive a stem cell transplant.

The CDR3: CSARDFGARTEAFF. DNA for the CDR3: TGCAGTGCTAGAGATTTTGGGGCCCGAACTGAAGCTTTCTTT. The chain combines TRBV20-1 with TRBJ1-1; maybe TRBD1 (5 bases). This CDR3 spans 14 amino acids. The V end lost 0 bases, the J end lost 5 bases, and 13 bases lay between the germline ends. Germline CDR1 is DFQATT and CDR2 is SNEGSKA (reference sequence).